What follows is one T cell receptor (beta chain) and its context. What it binds is not known. These archived tumors were resected from patients never given neoadjuvant therapy beforehand. This sample is part of a study of CXCR4 blockade with PD-1 therapy in pancreatic cancer. Assay used: immunoSEQ multiplex PCR; TCRdb lists only in-frame clones, some missing. The sample yields about 8,000 clones, 50% to 75% seen once. Broader study findings: Antigen-specificity overlap of convergent dominant clones remained unconfirmed. Intratumoral clonality (mean 0.14) exceeded healthy blood (roughly 0.05) but did not track survival. More frequent amino acid clones had more nucleotide rearrangements, suggesting convergent selection.

J lost 5 bases, V lost 3 bases, and 18 bases had no gene match. Germline V gene sequence: CDR1 SGHNT, CDR2 YENEEA. CDR3 size: 20 residues. The sequence was collected from a human donor with pancreatic ductal adenocarcinoma. J is TRBJ2-2 and V is TRBV11-3, with 10 bases aligning to TRBD2. The specimen sequenced was tumor tissue. The CDR3 region is CASSLSRAWMKREGTGELFF. The DNA of the CDR3 is TGTGCCAGCAGCTTGTCCCGCGCCTGGATGAAGCGGGAGGGTACCGGGGAGCTGTTTTTT.